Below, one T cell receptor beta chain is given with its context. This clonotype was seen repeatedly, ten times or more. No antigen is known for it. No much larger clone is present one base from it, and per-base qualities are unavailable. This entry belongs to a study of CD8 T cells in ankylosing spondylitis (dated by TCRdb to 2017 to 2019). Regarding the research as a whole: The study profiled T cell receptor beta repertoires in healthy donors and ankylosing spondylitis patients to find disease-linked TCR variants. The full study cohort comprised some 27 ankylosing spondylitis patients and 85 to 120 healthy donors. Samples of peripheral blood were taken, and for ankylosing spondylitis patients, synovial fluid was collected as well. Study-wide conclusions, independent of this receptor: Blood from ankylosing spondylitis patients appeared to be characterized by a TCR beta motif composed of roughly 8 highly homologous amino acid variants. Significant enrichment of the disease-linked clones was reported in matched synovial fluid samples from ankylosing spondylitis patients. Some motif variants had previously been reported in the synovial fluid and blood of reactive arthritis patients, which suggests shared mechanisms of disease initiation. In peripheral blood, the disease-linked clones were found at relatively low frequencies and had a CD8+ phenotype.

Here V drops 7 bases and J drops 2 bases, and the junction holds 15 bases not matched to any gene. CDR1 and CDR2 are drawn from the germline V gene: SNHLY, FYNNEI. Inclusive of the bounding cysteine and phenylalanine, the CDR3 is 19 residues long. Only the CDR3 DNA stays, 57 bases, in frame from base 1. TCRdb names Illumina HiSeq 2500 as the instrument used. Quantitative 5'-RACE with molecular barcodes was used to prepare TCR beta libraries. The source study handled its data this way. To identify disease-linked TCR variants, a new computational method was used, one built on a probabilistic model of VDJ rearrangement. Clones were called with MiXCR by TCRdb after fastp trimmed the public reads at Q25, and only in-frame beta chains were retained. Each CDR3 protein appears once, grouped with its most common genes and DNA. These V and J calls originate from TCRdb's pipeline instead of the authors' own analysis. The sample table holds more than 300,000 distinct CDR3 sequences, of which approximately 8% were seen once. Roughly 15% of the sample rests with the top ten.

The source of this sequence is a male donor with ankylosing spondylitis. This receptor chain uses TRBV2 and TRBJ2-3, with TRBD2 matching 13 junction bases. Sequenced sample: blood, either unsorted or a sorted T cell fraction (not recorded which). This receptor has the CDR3 CASKGKGLAGFYATDTQYF. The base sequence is TGTGCCAGCAAAGGAAAGGGACTAGCGGGATTTTACGCCACAGATACGCAGTATTTT.